This T cell receptor beta chain appears in the sequencing data of a study of radiotherapy plus CTLA-4 blockade in lung cancer. Overall study: Of all patients, about 17% responded objectively and approximately 31% showed disease control.

Trimming left V 0 bases short and J 8 bases short, with 13 bases between. This CDR3 is built from 15 residues. Looked up from germline, CDR1 is LGHNA and CDR2 is YNFKEQ. On this clone: The antigen is undetermined.

General study points: Among blood TCR repertoires after radiotherapy plus ipilimumab, tumor-derived clones expanded. The best prediction of response reportedly came from early blood T cell clone dynamics, with interferon-beta.

The table came from immunoSEQ multiplex PCR; TCRdb's copy has only in-frame clones and leaves some out. The sample records 30,000 to 40,000 clones, over 70% being singletons. The sequences come from peripheral blood, collected from a patient treated with radiotherapy plus ipilimumab. The chain has TRBV4-2 and TRBJ2-2; D not certain. This clonotype was obtained from a human donor with non-small cell lung cancer that progressed on radiotherapy plus ipilimumab. CDR3: CASSQEVDALGELFF. The DNA for the CDR3 is TGTGCCAGCAGCCAAGAAGTGGACGCCCTAGGGGAGCTGTTTTTT.